The 31 T cell receptor beta chains listed next were all sequenced from one sample in a study of technical replicates of blood from several donors. TCRdb's table, derived via immunoSEQ multiplex PCR, lists solely in-frame clones and lacks some. This sample has tens of thousands of clones, with around 87% found just once. Input material: PBMCs. All receptors derive from a human donor in good health. Some clones in this sample may be carry-over from other donors' samples.

This sequence joins TRBV25-1 and TRBJ1-2; D gene ambiguous. Germline loops: CDR1 MGHDK, CDR2 SYGVNS. CDR3 size: 14 residues. V lost 6 bases and J lost 10, with 21 bases in between. The CDR3 DNA sequence: TGTGCCAGCAGGTCGAGTGAGGGCCCCCTTGACTACACCTTC. This sequence encodes CASRSSEGPLDYTF.

The chain couples TRBV4-2 to TRBJ1-2, with D unclear. Trimming left V 1 base short and J 8 bases short, with 14 bases between. This CDR3 region has 14 residues. In germline, CDR1 is LGHNA, CDR2 YNFKEQ. The CDR3 spells CASSQGVQTYGYTF. As DNA, the CDR3 is TGTGCCAGCAGCCAAGGGGTACAGACGTACGGCTACACCTTC.

This clone was counted only a few times. The chain couples TRBV13 to TRBJ1-3, with D unclear. This CDR3 contains 15 residues. Germline CDR1 reads PRHDT; CDR2 reads FYEKMQ (reference sequence). Trimming stripped 1 base from V and 0 bases from J, with 7 bases between. This chain's CDR3 is CASSLVLSSGNTIYF. DNA for the CDR3: TGTGCCAGCAGCTTAGTACTGAGCTCTGGAAACACCATATATTTT.

The chain's CDR3 is CASTLSGRRQETQYF. The CDR3 DNA follows: TGTGCCAGCACACTTAGCGGGAGACGCCAAGAGACCCAGTACTTC. V is TRBV6-5 and J is TRBJ2-5; 9 bases agree with TRBD2. J was trimmed by 1 base and V by 7 bases; bases with no gene match: 7. Germline CDR1 is MNHEY and CDR2 is SVGAGI. The CDR3 contains 15 residues.

This chain links TRBV7-7 with TRBJ2-5, with 8 bases identical to TRBD2. CDR3 length: 14 amino acids. Germline V lookup: CDR1 SSHAT, CDR2 FNYEAQ (reference sequence). V dropped 2 bases and J dropped 3; count of bases not matched to a gene: 2. The DNA of the CDR3 is TGTGCCAGCAGCTTATTACTAGCGGAAGAGACCCAGTACTTC. It specifies CASSLLLAEETQYF.

This sequence joins TRBV4-2 and TRBJ2-7; 7 nucleotides line up with TRBD1. CDR1 and CDR2 from the germline V gene are LGHNA and YNFKEQ. This CDR3 spans 18 amino acids. Trimming took 0 bases from V and 3 from J; bases not matched to a gene: 14. The CDR3 spells CASSQESPGTVNFYEQYF. DNA for the CDR3: TGTGCCAGCAGCCAAGAATCCCCCGGGACAGTCAACTTCTACGAGCAGTACTTC.

The rearrangement joins TRBV4-2 to TRBJ2-2; 10 bases agree with TRBD2. CDR3 length: 16 residues. Germline V gene sequence: CDR1 LGHNA, CDR2 YNFKEQ. With V trimmed by 4 bases and J by 7 bases, 9 bases remained unmatched. CDR3 amino acids: CASSPGSGTSVGELFF. The CDR3 DNA is TGTGCCAGCAGCCCGGGATCCGGGACTAGCGTCGGGGAGCTGTTTTTT.

V and J are TRBV7-2 and TRBJ2-7, with D perhaps TRBD1 (7 bases). The CDR3 loop spans 15 amino acids. Trimming took off 5 bases at V and 1 base at J, with 15 bases between the two ends. Germline V gives CDR1 SGHTA, CDR2 FQGNSA. The CDR3: CASSAQAGGSYEQYF. In nucleotides, the CDR3 is TGTGCCAGCAGCGCCCAGGCAGGGGGGTCCTACGAGCAGTACTTC.

The chain couples TRBV19 to TRBJ2-7; 8 bases are shared with TRBD1. Germline CDR1 and CDR2: LNHDA and SQIVND (reference sequence). The V gene end was trimmed by 6 bases and the J gene end by 0 bases; junction bases not matched to a gene: 7. The CDR3 extends over 15 amino acids. CDR3 DNA sequence: TGTGCCAGTAGGTCGGTAGGACAGGGCTCCTACGAGCAGTACTTC. Its protein is CASRSVGQGSYEQYF.

The CDR3 sequence is CASSPEEGPTDTQYF. The CDR3 bases are TGCGCCAGCAGCCCGGAGGAAGGCCCCACAGATACGCAGTATTTT. The V and J genes are TRBV5-1 and TRBJ2-3, with TRBD2 as a possible D gene (5 bases). Germline assignment: CDR1 SGHRS and CDR2 YFSETQ. CDR3 length equals 15 residues. Trimming stripped 4 bases from V and 2 bases from J, with 14 bases between.

The chain links TRBV4-3 to TRBJ1-5; D unresolved. The CDR3 totals 17 residues. Trimming removed 0 bases from V and 2 bases from J, with 14 bases in between. Germline V gives CDR1 LGHNA, CDR2 YSLEER. The chain's CDR3 is CASSQDWMRMGNQPQHF. The CDR3 DNA follows: TGCGCCAGCAGCCAAGATTGGATGCGGATGGGCAATCAGCCCCAGCATTTT.

This rearrangement joins TRBV29-1 to TRBJ1-1; D remains ambiguous. The CDR3 totals 12 residues. Trimming removed 2 bases at V and 4 bases at J, with 8 bases between. The V gene's germline CDR1 is SQVTM and CDR2 ANQGSEA. The DNA of the CDR3 is TGCAGCGTTGAAAGGGAGACCACTGAAGCTTTCTTT. It translates to CSVERETTEAFF.

This clone was counted between two and nine times. This chain connects TRBV6-1 to TRBJ2-5, with TRBD2 identical over 12 bases. The CDR3 has 15 residues. The germline CDR1 and CDR2 sequences are MNHNS and SASEGT. The V and J ends lost 3 bases and 5 bases, in that order; junction bases with no gene match: 4. CDR3 coding DNA: TGTGCCAGCAGTGACCTAGCGGGGGGGCAGGAGACCCAGTACTTC. The encoded protein is CASSDLAGGQETQYF.

This rearrangement joins TRBV21-1 to TRBJ2-7; TRBD2 is taken as the D call from the table, unchecked against the DNA. TRBV21-1 is a pseudogene segment. The CDR3 length is 16 residues. The CDR3 region is CASSKVARAGPYEQYF. CDR3 bases: TGTGCCAGCAGCAAAGTGGCGCGAGCGGGGCCCTACGAGCAGTACTTC.

The genes are TRBV13 and TRBJ1-1; no definite D call. The CDR3 spans 14 residues. The V gene lost 1 base and the J gene lost 0 bases, with 6 bases spanning the gap. From germline, CDR1 is PRHDT and CDR2 FYEKMQ (reference sequence). The CDR3 coding sequence is TGTGCCAGCAGCTTAGTACAGATGAACACTGAAGCTTTCTTT. Translating it yields CASSLVQMNTEAFF.

This clone was detected once. The chain uses TRBV5-4 and TRBJ2-6, with 7 bases matching TRBD2. The CDR3 loop spans 15 amino acids. Germline CDR1 reads SGHNT; CDR2 reads YYREEE (reference sequence). V lost 5 bases, J lost 3 bases, and 5 bases stayed unmatched. This CDR3 reads CASSAGGYGANVLTF. The CDR3 DNA reads as TGTGCCAGCAGTGCCGGGGGGTATGGGGCCAACGTCCTGACTTTC.

V gene TRBV27 combines with J gene TRBJ1-1; D is unclear. V was trimmed by 6 bases and J by 4 bases, leaving 15 bases between them. This CDR3 is built from 14 residues. In germline, CDR1 is MNHEY, CDR2 SMNVEV (reference sequence). In nucleotides, the CDR3 is TGTGCCAGCAGGACTACCGGGTCTGGCACTGAAGCTTTCTTT. Translating it yields CASRTTGSGTEAFF.

The chain has TRBV4-1 and TRBJ1-6; possible D gene TRBD1, 6 bases. Germline CDR1 and CDR2: MGHRA and YSYEKL. This CDR3 has 17 residues. V was pared by 1 base and J by 10 bases, with 20 bases between. The CDR3, as DNA: TGCGCCAGCAGCCAAGGGTGGGCTAGGGGGAGTCGGTCACCCCTCCACTTT. This sequence encodes CASSQGWARGSRSPLHF.

The V gene is TRBV7-2, the J gene TRBJ2-2; no clear D. The CDR3 is 16 amino acids. CDR1 is SGHTA, CDR2 FQGNSA, per germline. V dropped 5 bases and J dropped 1 base, with 14 bases sitting between them. CDR3 in amino acids: CASSRNSLRNTGELFF. CDR3 nucleotides: TGTGCCAGCAGCCGTAACAGTCTTAGGAACACCGGGGAGCTGTTTTTT.

V is TRBV5-4 and J is TRBJ2-1; TRBD1 is a possible D gene (6 bases). Germline CDR1 SGHNT, CDR2 YYREEE (reference sequence). CDR3 length: 16 residues. V shed 3 bases and J shed 1 base, with 14 bases lying between them. CDR3: CASSWATGPSYNEQFF. CDR3 bases: TGTGCCAGCAGCTGGGCGACAGGTCCTTCCTACAATGAGCAGTTCTTC.

The gene calls are TRBV6-1 and TRBJ1-1; 9 bases fit TRBD1. J lost 4 bases, V lost 7 bases, and 10 bases had no gene match. Per germline, CDR1 MNHNS and CDR2 SASEGT. The CDR3 totals 15 residues. The CDR3 region has the DNA TGTGCCAGCACACCGATACAGGGGGCGGGCACTGAAGCTTTCTTT. Residues: CASTPIQGAGTEAFF.

The rearrangement links TRBV7-6 to TRBJ2-1; perhaps TRBD2 as D (6 bases). CDR1 SGHVS and CDR2 FNYEAQ come from the germline V gene. V lost 5 bases and J 11 bases, leaving 13 bases between the germline ends. CDR3 length: 12 amino acids. The chain's CDR3 is CASSPLREKQFF. The CDR3 bases are TGTGCCAGCAGCCCCCTCCGGGAGAAGCAGTTCTTC.

This chain connects TRBV11-2 to TRBJ1-2, with D unclear. Trimming removed 3 bases from V and 7 bases from J, with 6 bases in between. The CDR3 runs 11 residues. The germline gives CDR1 SGHAT, CDR2 FQNNGV. CDR3 sequence (DNA): TGTGCCAGCAGCTTCTCTTCTGGCTACACCTTC. Protein: CASSFSSGYTF.

This rearrangement joins TRBV7-2 to TRBJ2-1, with D unclear. CDR3 length: 13 residues. Trimming shortened V by 3 bases and J by 3 bases, and 6 bases separated the two germline ends. Germline V CDR1 and CDR2: SGHTA, FQGNSA. DNA for the CDR3: TGTGCCAGCAGCTTCCCCATCTACAATGAGCAGTTCTTC. This encodes CASSFPIYNEQFF.

J is TRBJ2-7 and V is TRBV11-2; tentatively, D is TRBD1 (7 bases). The CDR3 totals 15 residues. V was pared by 5 bases and J by 5 bases, with 19 bases between. CDR1 and CDR2 (germline): SGHAT, FQNNGV. DNA for the CDR3: TGTGCCAGCAGCCTTACGGGCAGGGGGGATAACGAGCAGTACTTC. Translated: CASSLTGRGDNEQYF.

This rearrangement joins TRBV5-8 to TRBJ1-1; D call uncertain. V lost 4 bases to trimming and J lost 4 bases, with 17 bases between them. CDR1 SGHTS and CDR2 YDEGEE come from the germline V gene. CDR3 size: 15 residues. The CDR3 here is CASSPPRGWTTEAFF. The CDR3, as DNA: TGTGCCAGCAGCCCCCCCCGCGGGTGGACCACTGAAGCTTTCTTT.

The CDR3 spells CASSRERGGPNEQFF. CDR3 DNA: TGTGCCAGCAGCCGGGAGCGGGGGGGCCCCAATGAGCAGTTCTTC. The chain carries TRBV13 and TRBJ2-1; 10 nucleotides match TRBD2. The CDR3 sequence is 15 residues long. The J segment lost 6 bases and the V segment lost 5 bases, leaving 7 bases of the junction unmatched. The V gene's germline CDR1 is PRHDT and CDR2 FYEKMQ (reference sequence).

The chain couples TRBV5-4 to TRBJ2-7, with 9 bases identical to TRBD1. Germline trimming cut 4 bases from V and 3 bases from J; bases unmatched to any gene: 5. CDR3 length: 14 residues. Germline CDR1 is SGHNT and CDR2 is YYREEE (reference sequence). The CDR3 here is CASSAPGQGYEQYF. Written as DNA, the CDR3 is TGTGCCAGCAGCGCTCCGGGACAGGGCTACGAGCAGTACTTC.

The chain carries TRBV5-1 and TRBJ1-1; D perhaps matches TRBD1 (5 bases). The V end lost 7 bases, the J end lost 3 bases, and 13 bases lay between the germline ends. CDR1 and CDR2 from the germline V gene are SGHRS and YFSETQ. The CDR3 length is 13 residues. The CDR3 DNA reads as TGCGCCAGCCTGGGGGAGGGGTACACTGAAGCTTTCTTT. It encodes CASLGEGYTEAFF. Full variable domain (missing parts from reference TRBV5-1 and TRBJ1-1): KAGVTQTPRYLIKTRGQQVTLSCSPISGHRSVSWYQQTPGQGLQFLFEYFSETQRNKGNFPGRFSGRQFSNSRSEMNVSTLELGDSALYLCASLGEGYTEAFFGQGTRLTVV.

As to this clone: An end of the junction does not agree with germline; a read error may underlie this. The V gene is TRBV4-1, the J gene TRBJ2-7, with D perhaps matching TRBD2 (6 bases). There are 14 residues in the CDR3. Germline CDR1 and CDR2: MGHRA and YSYEKL. CDR3 sequence: CASRHDGGSHEQYF. For the CDR3, the DNA is TGCGCCAGCCGCCACGACGGAGGGTCCCACGAGCAGTACTTC.

This clone has just one count. This sequence joins TRBV27 and TRBJ2-7; the D gene is possibly TRBD1 (6 bases). Germline V gene data show CDR1 as MNHEY and CDR2 as SMNVEV (reference sequence). The ends were cut back, 7 bases at V and 2 bases at J, with 21 bases in the middle. There are 16 residues in the CDR3. Here the CDR3 reads CASTRGGPGLAYEQYF. CDR3 in DNA: TGTGCCAGCACCAGAGGGGGTCCCGGACTTGCCTACGAGCAGTACTTC.